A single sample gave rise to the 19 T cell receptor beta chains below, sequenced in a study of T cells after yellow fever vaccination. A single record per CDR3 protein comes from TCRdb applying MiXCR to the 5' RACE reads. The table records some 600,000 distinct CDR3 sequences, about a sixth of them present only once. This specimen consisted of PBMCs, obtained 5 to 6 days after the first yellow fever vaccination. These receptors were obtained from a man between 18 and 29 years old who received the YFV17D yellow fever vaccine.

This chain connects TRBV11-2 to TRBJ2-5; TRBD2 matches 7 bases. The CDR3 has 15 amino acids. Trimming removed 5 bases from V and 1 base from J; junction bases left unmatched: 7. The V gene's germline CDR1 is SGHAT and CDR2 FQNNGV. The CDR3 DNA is TGTGCCAGCAGCCCCCGGGACTATCTCCAAGAGACCCAGTACTTC. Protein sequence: CASSPRDYLQETQYF.

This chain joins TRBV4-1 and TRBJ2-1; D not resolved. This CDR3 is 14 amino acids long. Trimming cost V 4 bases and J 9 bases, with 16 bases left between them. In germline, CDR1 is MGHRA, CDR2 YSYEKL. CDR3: CASSRRPGLGEQFF. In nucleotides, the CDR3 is TGCGCCAGCAGCCGCCGCCCCGGTTTGGGTGAGCAGTTCTTC.

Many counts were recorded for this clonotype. Written as DNA, the CDR3 is TGTGCCACCTACCGTGGCAGTGCAACTAATGAAAAACTGTTTTTT. It encodes CATYRGSATNEKLFF. This chain connects TRBV10-3 to TRBJ1-4; D ambiguous. CDR1 ENHRY and CDR2 SYGVKD come from the germline V gene. This CDR3 is built from 15 residues. V was pared by 10 bases and J by 0 bases, with 15 bases between.

The chain's CDR3 is CASSQQELSSPLHF. Written as DNA, the CDR3 is TGTGCCAGCAGCCAACAGGAGCTGAGTTCACCCCTCCACTTT. The genes are TRBV12-3 or TRBV12-4 and TRBJ1-6; tentatively, D is TRBD1 (5 bases). CDR3 length: 14 amino acids. The germline V and J ends were trimmed by 6 bases and 9 bases, with 15 bases remaining between them.

The CDR3 loop reads CASRYLHSEKLFF. The CDR3, as DNA: TGTGCCAGCAGATATTTACACAGTGAAAAACTGTTTTTT. The rearrangement joins TRBV6-5 to TRBJ1-4; D unresolved. The germline V gene has CDR1 MNHEY and CDR2 SVGAGI. Deletions cut 6 bases from V and 7 bases from J, with 12 bases between. The CDR3 sequence is 13 residues long.

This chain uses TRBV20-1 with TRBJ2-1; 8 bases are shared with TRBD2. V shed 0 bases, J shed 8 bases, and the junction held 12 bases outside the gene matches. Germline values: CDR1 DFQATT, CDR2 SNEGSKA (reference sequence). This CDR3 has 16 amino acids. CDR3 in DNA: TGCAGTGCTAGAGATGGAAGACGGGGGGGCCACCATGAGCAGTTCTTC. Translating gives CSARDGRRGGHHEQFF.

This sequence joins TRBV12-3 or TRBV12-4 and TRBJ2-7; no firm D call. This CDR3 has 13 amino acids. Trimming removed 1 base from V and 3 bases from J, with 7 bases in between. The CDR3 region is CASSLVGLYEQYF. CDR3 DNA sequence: TGTGCCAGCAGTTTAGTGGGTCTCTACGAGCAGTACTTC.

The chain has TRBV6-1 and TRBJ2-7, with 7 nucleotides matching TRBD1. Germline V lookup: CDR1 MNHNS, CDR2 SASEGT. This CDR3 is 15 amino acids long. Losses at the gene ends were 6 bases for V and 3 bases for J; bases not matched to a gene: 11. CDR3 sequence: CASREREGAIYEQYF. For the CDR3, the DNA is TGTGCCAGCAGGGAAAGAGAGGGGGCAATCTACGAGCAGTACTTC.

The CDR3 sequence is CSVGAAQETQYF. The CDR3 nucleotides read TGCAGCGTTGGGGCAGCACAAGAGACCCAGTACTTC. The rearrangement joins TRBV29-1 to TRBJ2-5; D ambiguous. CDR1 is SQVTM and CDR2 is ANQGSEA in the germline V gene. The CDR3 spans 12 residues. Between the trimmed V and J ends, which lost 4 bases and 2 bases, there was a span of 8 bases.

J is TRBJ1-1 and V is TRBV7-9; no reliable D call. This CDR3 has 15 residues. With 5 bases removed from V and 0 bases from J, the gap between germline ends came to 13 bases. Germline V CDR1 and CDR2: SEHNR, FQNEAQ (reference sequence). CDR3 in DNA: TGTGCCAGCAGCACCCTCGCAATTATGAACACTGAAGCTTTCTTT. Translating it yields CASSTLAIMNTEAFF.

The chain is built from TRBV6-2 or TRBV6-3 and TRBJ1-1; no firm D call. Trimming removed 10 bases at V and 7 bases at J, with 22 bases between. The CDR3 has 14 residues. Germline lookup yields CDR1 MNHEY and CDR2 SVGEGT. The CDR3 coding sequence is TGTGCCACCATGGGGTTCCCTCTCGGTGGTGAAGCTTTCTTT. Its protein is CATMGFPLGGEAFF.

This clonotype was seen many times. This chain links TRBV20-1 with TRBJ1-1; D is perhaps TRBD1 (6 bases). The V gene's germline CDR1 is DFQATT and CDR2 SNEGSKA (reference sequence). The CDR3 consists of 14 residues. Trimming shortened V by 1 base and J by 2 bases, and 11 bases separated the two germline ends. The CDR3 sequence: CSARVGGANTEAFF. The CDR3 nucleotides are TGCAGTGCTAGAGTCGGGGGCGCCAACACTGAAGCTTTCTTT.

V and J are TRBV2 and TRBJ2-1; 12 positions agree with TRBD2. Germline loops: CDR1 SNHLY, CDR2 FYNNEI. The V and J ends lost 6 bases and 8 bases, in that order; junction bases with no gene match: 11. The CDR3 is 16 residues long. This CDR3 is CASRTTSGGPNYEQFF. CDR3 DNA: TGTGCCAGCAGAACGACTAGCGGGGGACCCAACTATGAGCAGTTCTTC. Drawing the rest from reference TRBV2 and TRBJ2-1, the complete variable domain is EPEVTQTPSHQVTQMGQEVILRCVPISNHLYFYWYRQILGQKVEFLVSFYNNEISEKSEIFDDQFSVERPDGSNFTLKIRSTKLEDSAMYFCASRTTSGGPNYEQFFGPGTRLTVL.

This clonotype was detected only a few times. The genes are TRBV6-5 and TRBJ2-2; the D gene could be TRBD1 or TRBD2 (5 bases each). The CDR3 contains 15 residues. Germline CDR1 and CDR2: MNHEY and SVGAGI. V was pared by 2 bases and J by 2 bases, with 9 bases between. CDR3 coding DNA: TGTGCCAGCAGTTACCGGGGCAGCAACACCGGGGAGCTGTTTTTT. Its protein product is CASSYRGSNTGELFF.

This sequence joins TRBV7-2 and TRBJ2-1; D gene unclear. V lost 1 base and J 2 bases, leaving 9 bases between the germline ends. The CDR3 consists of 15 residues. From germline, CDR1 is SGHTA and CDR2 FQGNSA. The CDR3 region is CASSLGAYTYNEQFF. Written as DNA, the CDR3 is TGTGCCAGCAGCTTAGGGGCATACACCTACAATGAGCAGTTCTTC.

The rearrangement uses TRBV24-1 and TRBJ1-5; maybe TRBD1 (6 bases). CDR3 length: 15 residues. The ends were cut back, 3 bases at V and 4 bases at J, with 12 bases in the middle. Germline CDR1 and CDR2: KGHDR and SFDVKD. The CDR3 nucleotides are TGTGCCACCAGTGATAACCGGGACATGAATCAGCCCCAGCATTTT. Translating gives CATSDNRDMNQPQHF.

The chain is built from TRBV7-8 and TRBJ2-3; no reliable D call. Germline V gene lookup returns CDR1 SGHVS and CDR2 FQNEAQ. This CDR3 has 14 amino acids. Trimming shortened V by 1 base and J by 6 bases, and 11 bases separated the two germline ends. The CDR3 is CASSLGAVGDTQYF. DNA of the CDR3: TGTGCCAGCAGCTTAGGAGCAGTTGGGGATACGCAGTATTTT.

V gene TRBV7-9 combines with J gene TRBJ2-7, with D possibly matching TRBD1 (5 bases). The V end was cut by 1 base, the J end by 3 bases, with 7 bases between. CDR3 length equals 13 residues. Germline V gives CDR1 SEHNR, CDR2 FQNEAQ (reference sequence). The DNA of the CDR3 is TGTGCCAGCAGCTTAGATGACAGCTACGAGCAGTACGTC. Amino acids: CASSLDDSYEQYV.

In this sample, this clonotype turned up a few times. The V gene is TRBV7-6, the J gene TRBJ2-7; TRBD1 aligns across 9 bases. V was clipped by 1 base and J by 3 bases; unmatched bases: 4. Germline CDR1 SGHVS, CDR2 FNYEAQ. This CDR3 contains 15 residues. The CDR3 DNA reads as TGTGCCAGCAGCTTAGGACAGGGGGATAACTACGAGCAGTACTTC. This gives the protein CASSLGQGDNYEQYF. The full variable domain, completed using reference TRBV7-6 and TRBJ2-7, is GAGVSQSPRYKVTKRGQDVALRCDPISGHVSLYWYRQALGQGPEFLTYFNYEAQQDKSGLPNDRFSAERPEGSISTLTIQRTEQRDSAMYRCASSLGQGDNYEQYFGPGTRLTVT.